This TCR beta chain was sequenced during a study of blood T cell repertoires in COVID-19 (TCRdb year 2020). Broadly, across the study: The collaborator samples originated in the United States, Italy and Spain and spanned the acute and convalescent phases of COVID-19. The repertoires were made available in a free public database intended to serve as a resource for research on the immune response to SARS-CoV-2. Sample metadata almost always included a de-identified subject ID, COVID-19 status, age in years and sex. Samples were obtained from the ongoing ImmuneRACE study (first 160 participants) and from over 1,000 subjects provided by 6 global collaborators. The material from the prospective study consisted of cDNA or gDNA derived from T cells, B-cell-depleted T cells, or PBMCs. Where available, HLA class I and class II types were obtained from metadata supplied by the sample provider rather than from assay-based typing. Subjects who had been exposed to COVID-19, were actively infected with it, or had recovered from it provided the deeply sampled blood TCRbeta repertoires that made up the dataset. Broader findings and caveats from the paper: The amount of clinical and demographic metadata varied by source and participant and was provided uncurated.

Looking up the germline V gene yields CDR1 MNHEY and CDR2 SVGEGT. Trimming costs V 6 bases and J 0 bases, and their ends lie 9 bases apart. Its CDR3 holds 15 amino acids, cysteine through phenylalanine. CDR3 DNA only is kept here, 45 bases in frame from base 1. TCRbeta CDR3 regions were amplified from genomic DNA by means of the immunoSEQ Assay, a bias-controlled multiplex PCR. The authors' analysis ran thus. Within the assay, amplification of reference gene primers was used to estimate how many nucleated cells each sample contained. To quantify the absolute abundance of each unique TCRbeta CDR3 rearrangement, sequence reads were collapsed and filtered. For each sample, productive Simpson clonality was calculated by taking the square root of Simpson's diversity index across productive rearrangements. The table comes from immuneACCESS by way of TCRdb, which keeps in-frame sequences with V and J called. Part of the clones is missing from these tables; in studies checked, under half for an unresolved V gene and the rest for unknown reasons. D and trimming were read from the DNA, whereas the V and J calls and clone size are those reported in that table. This sample lists roughly 35,000 clones; roughly 90% were detected once. Over 9.5% of the sample goes to the ten largest clones.

This clone qualifies as medium-sized (0.01 to 0.1%). It lacks a known antigen. Per-nucleotide qualities are absent, and no much larger clonotype sits a single base away. The collaborating institutions used their own protocols to collect whole blood in K2EDTA tubes. For TCRbeta analysis, collaborator samples were shipped as frozen whole blood, as isolated PBMCs, or as DNA extracted from either sample type. This TCR was recovered from a man aged 55 to 70 with active COVID-19. The V gene is TRBV6-2 or TRBV6-3 and the J gene is TRBJ2-6, with a tentative D gene TRBD2 over 5 matching bases. The sequencing input was peripheral blood. The nucleotide sequence is TGTGCCAGCAGCAACGGAGGCTCTGGGGCCAACGTCCTGACTTTC. The translation is CASSNGGSGANVLTF.